These 28 T cell receptor beta chains were all obtained from the same sample, sequenced in a study of T cell responses to AZD1222 COVID-19 vaccine. Repertoires were generated with immunoSEQ multiplex PCR, while TCRdb's copy carries only in-frame clones and drops some. Here the sample spans 100,000 to 150,000 clones, 86% being singletons. The specimen was peripheral blood, collected on day 0 of AZD1222 vaccination. The receptors here all came from an adult in good health.

V usage is TRBV5-6 and J usage is TRBJ1-6; D is uncertain. There are 16 residues in the CDR3. V dropped 5 bases and J dropped 4 bases, with 16 bases sitting between them. The germline V gene encodes CDR1 SGHDT and CDR2 YYEEEE. The CDR3 DNA reads as TGTGCCAGCAGTAGACGCGAGGCGCGTTATAATTCACCCCTCCACTTT. Translated, it gives CASSRREARYNSPLHF. Variable domain in full (rest from reference TRBV5-6 and TRBJ1-6): DAGVTQSPTHLIKTRGQQVTLRCSPKSGHDTVSWYQQALGQGPQFIFQYYEEEERQRGNFPDRFSGHQFPNYSSELNVNALLLGDSALYLCASSRREARYNSPLHFGNGTRLTVT.

The DNA for the CDR3 is TGTGCCAGCAGAATACCCCGGGACAGGGACGGCTACACCTTC. This translates into CASRIPRDRDGYTF. The V call is TRBV6-5, the J call TRBJ1-2; 9 nucleotides line up with TRBD1. Germline-derived CDR1 and CDR2 are MNHEY and SVGAGI. Trimming took 6 bases from V and 8 from J; bases not matched to a gene: 10. The CDR3 runs 14 residues.

The sample holds one count of this clone. The chain has TRBV5-5 and TRBJ1-3, with D tentatively TRBD1 (5 bases). Trimming removed 0 bases at V and 8 bases at J, with 12 bases between. Germline values: CDR1 SGHKS, CDR2 YYEKEE (reference sequence). The CDR3 length is 14 residues. Written as DNA, the CDR3 is TGTGCCAGCAGCTTGGACCCAGGGAGAGACACCATATATTTT. The encoded protein is CASSLDPGRDTIYF.

The J gene is TRBJ2-7, the V gene TRBV15, with 7 bases matching TRBD2. The germline V gene has CDR1 LNHNV and CDR2 YYDKDF (reference sequence). The CDR3 spans 15 residues. With V trimmed by 0 bases and J by 3 bases, 5 bases remained unmatched. The CDR3 nucleotides are TGTGCCACCAGCAGAGATTCCAGCGGGGTCTACGAGCAGTACTTC. It is translated as CATSRDSSGVYEQYF.

About this clone: Additional DNA sequences in this sample encode the identical CDR3. The genes are TRBV7-2 and TRBJ2-7; 7 nucleotides agree with TRBD2. The CDR3 is 14 residues long. V trimming: 3 bases; J trimming: 1 base; junction bases outside the gene matches: 3. Germline-derived CDR1 and CDR2 are SGHTA and FQGNSA. Here the CDR3 reads CASSFGGGSYEQYF. As DNA, the CDR3 is TGTGCCAGCAGCTTTGGCGGGGGATCCTACGAGCAGTACTTC. Complete variable domain (other parts from reference TRBV7-2 and TRBJ2-7): GAGVSQSPSNKVTEKGKDVELRCDPISGHTALYWYRQSLGQGLEFLIYFQGNSAPDKSGLPSDRFSAERTGGSVSTLTIQRTQQEDSAVYLCASSFGGGSYEQYFGPGTRLTVT.

The chain employs TRBV4-1 and TRBJ1-4; 10 positions match TRBD1. The CDR3 is 17 amino acids. J lost 7 bases, V lost 3 bases, and 11 bases had no gene match. The germline CDR1 and CDR2 sequences are MGHRA and YSYEKL. Written as DNA, the CDR3 is TGCGCCAGCAGCCAGGCTCCACGGGACAGGGGACGTGAAAAACTGTTTTTT. It encodes CASSQAPRDRGREKLFF.

This clone appeared a single time. V usage is TRBV4-3 and J usage is TRBJ1-2; tentative D call: TRBD1 (6 bases). Germline V gene data show CDR1 as LGHNA and CDR2 as YSLEER. Trimming left V 0 bases short and J 8 bases short, with 19 bases between. CDR3 length: 16 amino acids. CDR3 bases: TGCGCCAGCAGCCAAGATCTCCCGCGGGGGGCCGACGGCTACACCTTC. This sequence encodes CASSQDLPRGADGYTF.

The chain recombines TRBV5-1 with TRBJ2-7, with D possibly being TRBD1 (6 bases). The V gene lost 3 bases and the J gene lost 7 bases, with 14 bases spanning the gap. CDR1 is SGHRS and CDR2 is YFSETQ in the germline V gene. This CDR3 is built from 13 residues. CDR3 nucleotides: TGCGCCAGCAGCTCCGGACAGTCTTGGGAGCAGTACTTC. Its protein product is CASSSGQSWEQYF.

The V and J genes are TRBV29-1 and TRBJ1-1; D ambiguous. Trimming left V 5 bases short and J 3 bases short, with 7 bases between. The germline CDR1 and CDR2 sequences are SQVTM and ANQGSEA. CDR3 length: 11 amino acids. The CDR3 region is CSVRRDTEAFF. In nucleotides, the CDR3 is TGCAGCGTTCGTCGGGACACTGAAGCTTTCTTT.

This clone was recorded once. The rearrangement uses TRBV6-2 or TRBV6-3 and TRBJ2-1, with D maybe TRBD2 (6 bases). There are 15 residues in the CDR3. Trimming removed 2 bases at V and 4 bases at J, with 12 bases between. Germline-derived CDR1 and CDR2 are MNHEY and SVGEGT. The CDR3 region is CASSYPHGSYNEQFF. The CDR3 DNA reads TGTGCCAGCAGTTACCCGCACGGGAGTTACAATGAGCAGTTCTTC.

This chain links TRBV10-2 with TRBJ1-3; TRBD1 matches at 8 bases. The CDR3 loop spans 15 amino acids. Looked up from germline, CDR1 is WSHSY and CDR2 is SAAADI. The V and J ends lost 8 bases and 4 bases, in that order; junction bases with no gene match: 10. The CDR3: CASLDRGESGNTIYF. The CDR3 DNA reads as TGCGCCAGCCTCGACAGGGGAGAGTCGGGAAACACCATATATTTT.

J is TRBJ1-1 and V is TRBV3-1 (or the pseudogene TRBV3-2); 7 bases are a match to TRBD1. The CDR3 is 16 residues long. Germline values: CDR1 LGHDT, CDR2 YNNKEL (reference sequence). The junction had 9 bases not matched to a gene; V was cut back by 0 bases and J by 5 bases. The CDR3: CASSQEEGDSATEAFF. The CDR3 DNA reads TGTGCCAGCAGCCAAGAAGAAGGGGACAGTGCAACTGAAGCTTTCTTT.

With respect to this clone: A read error may account for a junction end that differs from germline. The chain's CDR3 is CASSSGAESYF. The CDR3 nucleotides read TGTGCCAGCAGCTCGGGCGCTGAGTCTTACTTC. The genes are TRBV5-6 and TRBJ1-2; D is uncertain. CDR1 and CDR2 (germline): SGHDT, YYEEEE. The CDR3 extends over 11 amino acids.

The V call is TRBV29-1, the J call TRBJ1-2; D uncertain. The germline V and J ends were trimmed by 4 bases and 7 bases, with 19 bases remaining between them. The CDR3 totals 14 residues. The germline CDR1 and CDR2 sequences are SQVTM and ANQGSEA. The CDR3 DNA sequence: TGCAGCGTTGTTGGCCGCCAGTCCGTAGGTGGCTACACCTTC. Translation: CSVVGRQSVGGYTF.

V and J are TRBV19 and TRBJ2-7; D perhaps matches TRBD1 (5 bases). The germline CDR1 and CDR2 sequences are LNHDA and SQIVND (reference sequence). V lost 5 bases, J lost 4 bases, and 9 bases lay in between. CDR3 length: 12 residues. The CDR3 reads CASSQSGYEQYF. The CDR3 nucleotides are TGTGCCAGTAGTCAATCAGGGTACGAGCAGTACTTC.

The chain carries TRBV5-1 and TRBJ1-3, with a possible D match to TRBD1 (6 bases). Germline assignment: CDR1 SGHRS and CDR2 YFSETQ. The CDR3 contains 14 residues. The V end lost 0 bases, the J end lost 4 bases, and 8 bases lay between the germline ends. The CDR3 loop is CASSLDREGNTIYF. CDR3 DNA sequence: TGCGCCAGCAGCTTGGACAGGGAGGGAAACACCATATATTTT.

This clone is a singleton in its sample. The rearrangement uses TRBV6-1 and TRBJ1-2; 8 positions match TRBD1. The CDR3 extends over 15 amino acids. From germline, CDR1 is MNHNS and CDR2 SASEGT. Trimming cost V 1 base and J 5 bases; bases outside gene matches: 6. The CDR3 is CASSEEGWTGYGYTF. In DNA, the CDR3 is TGTGCCAGCAGTGAAGAGGGTTGGACAGGGTATGGCTACACCTTC.

V and J are TRBV4-1 and TRBJ1-2; 7 bases align to TRBD1. The CDR3 length is 15 residues. The V and J ends lost 3 bases and 1 base, in that order; junction bases with no gene match: 5. CDR1 and CDR2 from the germline V gene are MGHRA and YSYEKL. CDR3 amino acids: CASSQKPGGNYGYTF. The CDR3 region has the DNA TGCGCCAGCAGCCAGAAACCAGGGGGTAACTATGGCTACACCTTC.

This chain links TRBV19 with TRBJ1-5; no clear D gene. V lost 8 bases to trimming and J lost 1 base, with 9 bases between them. This CDR3 contains 13 residues. From germline, CDR1 is LNHDA and CDR2 SQIVND (reference sequence). The CDR3, as DNA: TGTGCCAGTGGTGCACAGAGCAATCAGCCCCAGCATTTT. Amino acid sequence: CASGAQSNQPQHF.

V and J are TRBV7-2 and TRBJ1-6; D unclear. Germline V gene lookup returns CDR1 SGHTA and CDR2 FQGNSA. Trimming removed 6 bases at V and 0 bases at J, with 12 bases between. The CDR3 consists of 16 residues. CDR3 coding DNA: TGTGCCAGCAGTCCCGACCCATTCTCCTATAATTCACCCCTCCACTTT. This sequence encodes CASSPDPFSYNSPLHF.

This clone was seen only a few times. The chain is built from TRBV7-2 and TRBJ2-7; no firm D call. Per the germline V gene, CDR1 is SGHTA and CDR2 is FQGNSA. V was trimmed by 3 bases and J by 2 bases, leaving 5 bases between them. This CDR3 comprises 12 residues. The chain's CDR3 is CASSLGTYEQYF. CDR3 nucleotides: TGTGCCAGCAGCTTGGGTACCTACGAGCAGTACTTC.

The chain has TRBV29-1 and TRBJ2-7, with TRBD2 identical over 8 bases. The CDR3 sequence is 14 residues long. The germline V gene has CDR1 SQVTM and CDR2 ANQGSEA. Trimming took 5 bases from V and 0 from J; bases not matched to a gene: 6. CDR3: CSVLGGGSSYEQYF. The CDR3 region has the DNA TGCAGCGTTCTCGGCGGGGGGTCCTCCTACGAGCAGTACTTC.

V usage is TRBV4-1 and J usage is TRBJ1-2, with a tentative D call TRBD1 (6 bases). With 1 base removed from V and 7 bases from J, the gap between germline ends came to 13 bases. CDR1 and CDR2 (germline): MGHRA, YSYEKL. CDR3 size: 14 residues. The CDR3 loop is CASSQVGTITGYTF. In DNA form, the CDR3 reads TGCGCCAGCAGCCAAGTAGGGACAATCACTGGCTACACCTTC.

To note about this clone: Other nucleotide sequences in the sample specify the same CDR3. The CDR3 is CSVGSESYGYTF. As DNA, the CDR3 is TGCAGCGTTGGGTCCGAGAGCTATGGCTACACCTTC. This chain joins TRBV29-1 and TRBJ1-2; no reliable D call. V shed 4 bases and J shed 4 bases, with 10 bases lying between them. Germline V CDR1 and CDR2: SQVTM, ANQGSEA. The CDR3 runs 12 residues.

Only one count was recorded for this clone. The V and J genes are TRBV28 and TRBJ2-3; D not certain. This CDR3 region has 14 residues. V lost 2 bases and J 3 bases, leaving 9 bases between the germline ends. From germline, CDR1 is MDHEN and CDR2 SYDVKM. The CDR3 sequence is CASSLLGNTDTQYF. Here the CDR3 DNA reads TGTGCCAGCAGTTTACTCGGTAATACAGATACGCAGTATTTT.

This clone was observed once. The chain is built from TRBV5-1 and TRBJ1-1, with D tentatively TRBD1 (5 bases). Germline CDR1 SGHRS, CDR2 YFSETQ. With 3 bases removed from V and 4 bases from J, the gap between germline ends came to 10 bases. This CDR3 is 13 amino acids long. The CDR3 DNA reads as TGCGCCAGCAGCTCCCAGACAGTCACTGAAGCTTTCTTT. It codes for CASSSQTVTEAFF.

The chain combines TRBV6-5 with TRBJ1-2; D may be TRBD1 (6 bases). This CDR3 comprises 14 residues. The germline V and J ends were trimmed by 6 bases and 1 base, with 12 bases remaining between them. Germline CDR1 is MNHEY and CDR2 is SVGAGI. CDR3 amino acids: CASSNRVNNYGYTF. CDR3 nucleotide sequence: TGTGCCAGCAGCAACAGGGTTAATAACTATGGCTACACCTTC.

V gene TRBV5-1 combines with J gene TRBJ1-1; D perhaps matches TRBD1 (5 bases). V was cut by 0 bases and J by 5 bases, with 11 bases left in between. This CDR3 region has 14 residues. Germline CDR1 SGHRS, CDR2 YFSETQ. CDR3 sequence: CASSLDPGGTEAFF. For the CDR3, the DNA is TGCGCCAGCAGCTTGGATCCGGGGGGGACTGAAGCTTTCTTT.